The present T cell receptor (beta chain) was sequenced within a study of vaccination and CD4 T cells after COVID-19. About the research overall: Overlapping spike peptides of SARS-CoV-2, HCoV-NL63, HCoV-OC43 and HCoV-229E stimulated the cells. Treatment of control cultures consisted of a CEFX pool, an HIV-1 Nef pool, or no peptide. Broader study findings: Median about 86% of reactive clones detected in convalescent patients emerged only post-vaccination.

As regards this clonotype: Its target is not known. The germline gene is not matched at one end of the junction; a read error may be the cause.

The treatment here: roughly 10-day PBMC culture with coronavirus spike peptide pools or control peptides (ViraFEST assay). Oncomine TCR Beta short-read sequencing was applied to DNA from cultured CD4+ T cells. TCRdb ran MiXCR on the PCR reads and lists one entry per CDR3 protein. The sample shows 15,000 to 20,000 distinct CDR3 sequences, less than 35% of them seen only once. This sequence originates from a human donor with COVID-19. Sequences were obtained from cultured CD4+ T cells from blood.

The DNA for the CDR3 is TGCGCCAGCAGCTTGGGACACCAAGAGACCCAGTACTTC. It is translated as CASSLGHQETQYF. The rearrangement joins TRBV7-9 to TRBJ2-5; the D call may be TRBD1 or TRBD2 (5 bases each). The CDR3 is made up of 13 amino acids. Germline lookup yields CDR1 SEHNR and CDR2 FQNEAQ (reference sequence).